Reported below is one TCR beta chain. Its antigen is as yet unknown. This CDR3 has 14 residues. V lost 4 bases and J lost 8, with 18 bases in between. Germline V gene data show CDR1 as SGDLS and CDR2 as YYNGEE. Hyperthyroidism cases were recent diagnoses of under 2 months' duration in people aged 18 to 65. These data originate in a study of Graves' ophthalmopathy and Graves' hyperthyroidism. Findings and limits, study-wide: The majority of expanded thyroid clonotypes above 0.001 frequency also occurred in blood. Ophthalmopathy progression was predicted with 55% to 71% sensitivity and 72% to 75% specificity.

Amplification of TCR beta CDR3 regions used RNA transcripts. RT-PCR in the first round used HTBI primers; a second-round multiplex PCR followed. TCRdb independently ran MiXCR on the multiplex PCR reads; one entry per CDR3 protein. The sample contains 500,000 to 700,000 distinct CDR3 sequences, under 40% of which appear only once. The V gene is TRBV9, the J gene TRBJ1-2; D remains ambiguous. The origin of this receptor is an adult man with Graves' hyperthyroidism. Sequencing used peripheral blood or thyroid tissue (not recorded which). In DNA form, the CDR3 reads TGTGCCAGCAGCAGCCAAGATCGGACCTGGGGCTACACCTTC. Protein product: CASSSQDRTWGYTF.